This TCR beta chain was identified during a study of spatial heterogeneity in lung cancer. Study-level information: Beta-chain sequences consistently outnumbered alpha-chain sequences in detection. Raw reads showed each unique TCR and UMI combination turning up more than ten times on average. General study points: Ubiquitous expanded tumor TCRs surfaced in blood more at resection than they did at follow-up.

MiXCR, applied by TCRdb to the 5' RACE reads, yields one record per CDR3 protein. Of around 10,000 distinct CDR3 sequences listed, over 3% were seen once; the top ten hold around 50%. The germline CDR1 and CDR2 sequences are SNHLY and FYNNEI. The trim removed 4 bases at V and 10 bases at J, leaving 13 bases unmatched. The CDR3 extends over 15 amino acids. Regarding time point: sample taken at primary tumor resection. Frozen PBMC, nontumor lung or tumor provided whole RNA, which was sequenced unsorted. Patients with untreated early-stage non-small cell lung cancer, numbering around 72, were the donors. Many counts were recorded for this clonotype. Its specificity is not known. This beta chain is an off-target read within a library intended for alpha chains, so its frequency means little.

The receptor's source is a female donor with early-stage non-small cell lung cancer. This specimen was PBMCs, taken at surgery. The V gene is TRBV2, the J gene TRBJ2-1; 7 bases are a match to TRBD1. The CDR3 here is CASSARAQGLWEQFF. CDR3 DNA: TGTGCCAGCAGTGCGCGGGCACAGGGGCTTTGGGAGCAGTTCTTC.